Listed here are 16 T cell receptor beta chains from one sample, sequenced in a study of blood T cell repertoires in COVID-19 (dated by TCRdb to the early 2020s). The library relied on the immunoSEQ multiplex PCR assay. This is the immuneACCESS table as TCRdb keeps it, with only in-frame sequences that have V and J called. A part of the clones is gone; compared with another copy, unresolved V genes explain less than half, and the rest is unexplained. The sample data list roughly 190,000 clones, and 81% of these were observed just once. The ten largest clonotypes hold 11% of the sample. Sequencing was performed on peripheral blood. All receptors derive from a woman aged 35 to 49 with COVID-19, enrolled during active disease.

The chain carries TRBV6-2 or TRBV6-3 and TRBJ2-2; 9 bases agree with TRBD2. CDR1 is MNHEY, CDR2 SVGEGT, per germline. The ends lost 2 bases at V and 3 bases at J; junction bases unmatched: 10. The CDR3 loop spans 18 amino acids. CDR3 DNA sequence: TGTGCCAGCAGTTACCGTATTAGCGGGAGCGCGGACACCGGGGAGCTGTTTTTT. Translated, it gives CASSYRISGSADTGELFF.

The V and J genes are TRBV27 and TRBJ2-7, with TRBD1 matching 9 bases. Germline V gene data show CDR1 as MNHEY and CDR2 as SMNVEV (reference sequence). The V segment lost 5 bases and the J segment 5 bases; nucleotides outside the gene matches: 7. CDR3 length: 14 amino acids. In DNA form, the CDR3 reads TGTGCCAGCAGTCAACCGGGACAGGGTCACGAGCAGTACTTC. It is translated as CASSQPGQGHEQYF.

The chain has TRBV3-1 (or the pseudogene TRBV3-2) and TRBJ1-1; D remains unclear. The CDR3 spans 13 residues. Germline CDR1 LGHDT, CDR2 YNNKEL (reference sequence). The V gene lost 3 bases and the J gene lost 4 bases, with 9 bases spanning the gap. In DNA form, the CDR3 reads TGTGCCAGCAGCCATACGGTCTTCACTGAAGCTTTCTTT. It translates to CASSHTVFTEAFF.

The chain recombines TRBV2 with TRBJ1-2; the D gene is possibly TRBD1 (6 bases). The CDR3 runs 12 residues. Germline V gene lookup returns CDR1 SNHLY and CDR2 FYNNEI. V gave up 7 bases and J gave up 4 bases, with 10 bases separating them. CDR3 nucleotide sequence: TGTGCCAGCATGGGGGCAGCCTATGGCTACACCTTC. Protein product: CASMGAAYGYTF.

This rearrangement joins TRBV29-1 to TRBJ2-3; 7 bases are a match to TRBD2. This CDR3 spans 14 amino acids. The germline CDR1 and CDR2 sequences are SQVTM and ANQGSEA. With V trimmed by 6 bases and J by 2 bases, 8 bases remained unmatched. The CDR3 reads CSVVGTTVTDTQYF. Here the CDR3 DNA reads TGCAGCGTCGTAGGGACTACGGTCACAGATACGCAGTATTTT.

The chain carries TRBV30 and TRBJ1-6, with D possibly TRBD1 on 5 matching bases. CDR1 and CDR2 from the germline V gene are GTSNPN and SVGIG (reference sequence). The V and J ends lost 4 bases and 7 bases respectively, with 14 bases between them. The CDR3 sequence is 14 residues long. This chain's CDR3 is CAWTGIAVNSPLHF. CDR3 in DNA: TGTGCCTGGACAGGGATAGCGGTGAATTCACCCCTCCACTTT.

The V call is TRBV15, the J call TRBJ2-7, with 7 bases fitting TRBD2. With V trimmed by 0 bases and J by 4 bases, 6 bases remained unmatched. The CDR3 sequence is 15 residues long. CDR1 LNHNV and CDR2 YYDKDF come from the germline V gene (reference sequence). CDR3 DNA sequence: TGTGCCACCAGCAGAGATTTGCGGGAGTTTTACGAGCAGTACTTC. It encodes CATSRDLREFYEQYF. The complete variable domain, with remaining parts taken from reference TRBV15 and TRBJ2-7, reads DAMVIQNPRYQVTQFGKPVTLSCSQTLNHNVMYWYQQKSSQAPKLLFHYYDKDFNNEADTPDNFQSRRPNTSFCFLDIRSPGLGDTAMYLCATSRDLREFYEQYFGPGTRLTVT.

The chain joins TRBV20-1 to TRBJ2-4; D is possibly TRBD2 (6 bases). Germline CDR1 DFQATT, CDR2 SNEGSKA (reference sequence). Deletions cut 3 bases from V and 9 bases from J, with 9 bases between. The length of the CDR3 is 11 residues. The CDR3 sequence: CSASPGGIQYF. The CDR3 region has the DNA TGCAGTGCTAGCCCCGGGGGCATTCAGTACTTC.

V and J are TRBV18 and TRBJ1-4; weak D call: TRBD1 (6 bases). Germline-derived CDR1 and CDR2 are KGHSH and LQKENI. V lost 3 bases, J lost 7 bases, and 12 bases lay in between. The CDR3 has 14 residues. The CDR3 loop is CASSPVGAFEKLFF. The CDR3 bases are TGTGCCAGCTCACCGGTGGGGGCGTTTGAAAAACTGTTTTTT. Full variable domain (missing parts from reference TRBV18 and TRBJ1-4): NAGVMQNPRHLVRRRGQEARLRCSPMKGHSHVYWYRQLPEEGLKFMVYLQKENIIDESGMPKERFSAEFPKEGPSILRIQQVVRGDSAAYFCASSPVGAFEKLFFGSGTQLSVL.

The chain carries TRBV19 and TRBJ2-1; D gene uncertain. Germline assignment: CDR1 LNHDA and CDR2 SQIVND (reference sequence). CDR3 size: 12 residues. The V and J ends lost 3 bases and 7 bases respectively, with 7 bases between them. The CDR3 is CASSMSVNEQFF. For the CDR3, the DNA is TGTGCCAGTAGTATGTCTGTGAATGAGCAGTTCTTC.

The chain has TRBV7-9 and TRBJ2-1; D is perhaps TRBD1 (6 bases). In germline, CDR1 is SEHNR, CDR2 FQNEAQ (reference sequence). The CDR3 consists of 12 residues. V lost 6 bases, J lost 9 bases, and 12 bases lay in between. CDR3 region: CASRREGGEQFF. As DNA, the CDR3 is TGTGCCAGCAGACGTGAAGGGGGTGAGCAGTTCTTC.

This chain's CDR3 is CASSDQRGDEQYV. CDR3 bases: TGTGCCAGCAGTGACCAGCGGGGGGACGAGCAGTACGTC. The V call is TRBV6-1, the J call TRBJ2-7, with 9 bases lining up with TRBD2. The germline V gene encodes CDR1 MNHNS and CDR2 SASEGT. The CDR3 is 13 amino acids. J gave up 5 bases and V 3 bases, and 2 bases lay outside the gene matches.

This rearrangement joins TRBV15 to TRBJ2-3; the D gene is possibly TRBD1 (5 bases). V was shortened by 0 bases and J by 5 bases, with 12 bases between the two germline ends. This CDR3 spans 15 amino acids. The germline CDR1 and CDR2 sequences are LNHNV and YYDKDF (reference sequence). CDR3 loop: CATSRDQGVGDTQYF. The CDR3 nucleotides are TGTGCCACCAGCAGAGACCAAGGGGTCGGAGATACGCAGTATTTT.

V and J are TRBV19 and TRBJ2-7; TRBD1 might be the D (6 bases). Germline lookup yields CDR1 LNHDA and CDR2 SQIVND (reference sequence). This CDR3 spans 16 amino acids. The ends were cut back, 2 bases at V and 5 bases at J, with 19 bases in the middle. CDR3 sequence (DNA): TGTGCCAGTAGTATAACTTCAGGGGCCTGGGAGAACGAGCAGTACGTC. Translation gives CASSITSGAWENEQYV.

The gene calls are TRBV28 and TRBJ2-7, with TRBD2 identical over 8 bases. CDR3 length equals 13 residues. Germline V gene lookup returns CDR1 MDHEN and CDR2 SYDVKM. With V trimmed by 4 bases and J by 6 bases, 5 bases remained unmatched. CDR3 region: CASSSAGAVEQYF. CDR3 nucleotide sequence: TGTGCCAGCAGTTCAGCGGGGGCCGTCGAGCAGTACTTC.

The chain carries TRBV7-9 and TRBJ2-7, with 7 nucleotides matching TRBD1. The CDR3 consists of 15 residues. Germline loops: CDR1 SEHNR, CDR2 FQNEAQ (reference sequence). Losses at the gene ends were 1 base for V and 4 bases for J; bases not matched to a gene: 7. In DNA, the CDR3 is TGTGCCAGCAGCTTAGGCTTTAACAGGGGATACGAGCAGTACTTC. Its translation: CASSLGFNRGYEQYF.